Listed below are T cell receptor beta chains from one sample, sequenced in a study of prognosis after radiotherapy for stage I lung cancer. MiXCR, run by TCRdb on the multiplex PCR reads, gives a single entry per CDR3 protein. The sample holds roughly 32,000 distinct CDR3 sequences; 35% to 45% are singletons and the top ten take over 15%. Here the sequenced sample was PBMCs, taken before or after stereotactic body radiation therapy (not recorded which). Receptor source: a donor over 45 with non-small cell lung cancer. Each CDR3 is given with its conserved first and last residue. The D gene is left open where the match is weak.

>TRBD2|TRBV6-1
CASSGAGASYNEQFF
>-|TRBV5-1
CASSLAGRVTEETQYF
>-|TRBV7-6
CASSLSGSRTDTQYF
>TRBD1|TRBV27
CASSWGQGDTDTQYF
>-|TRBV19
CASSTRRAWDNTGELFF
>-|TRBV6-1
CASRSQGFYYGYTF
>-|TRBV11-3
CASSLAARGRKLFF
>-|TRBV20-1
CSAAGDLGRSSYNEQFF
>-|TRBV15
CATSRGGIGTEAFF
>-|TRBV24-1
CATSDAGTAGPRNEQFF
>TRBD1|TRBV25-1
CASSFRTGPPYYPYEQYF
>-|TRBV29-1
CSVARGMNTEAFF
>TRBD1|TRBV6-1
CAIIPQGGTYNEQFF
>-|TRBV20-1
CSVRNSGIPEQYF
>-|TRBV6-1
CASTEGSSRRGEQFF
>-|TRBV5-6
CASSLMQGETQYF
>-|TRBV6-9
CARSDSGGGTGELSF
>-|TRBV10-3
CAISVLGGGNTEAFF
>TRBD2|TRBV6-9
CASSYSGLAGVYNEQFF
>-|TRBV5-1
CASRQQVDGELFF
>TRBD1|TRBV5-1
CASEQGQSYEQYF
>-|TRBV6-9
CASSSKGPNYGYTF
>TRBD1|TRBV5-1
CASSSLSGGVNEQYF
>-|TRBV2
CASRSSGNTDTQYF
>-|TRBV12-3/TRBV12-4
CASSQFSGAGGYGYTF
>-|TRBV6-1
CASKSSGTPKSNQPQHF
>TRBD1|TRBV12-3/TRBV12-4
CASSFSGTVRFF
>-|TRBV7-2
CASSLGQPVNEKLFF
>-|TRBV19
CASSISGQVVSGANVLTF
>TRBD1|TRBV5-1
CASSLATGRYSPLHF
>TRBD1|TRBV19
CASTGGQGYNSPLHF
>TRBD1|TRBV20-1
CSARDQGAAHYGYTF
>TRBD2|TRBV7-9
CASSPRTSGRGEQFF
>-|TRBV29-1
CSGLGPTGANVLTF
>TRBD2|TRBV24-1
CATSPGEGSYEQYF
>TRBD1|TRBV6-8
CASSRTGTGTDSNQPQHF
>TRBD2|TRBV20-1
CSARGWASGRRTDTQYF
>TRBD2|TRBV20-1
CSARGLAAYEQYF
>-|TRBV12-3/TRBV12-4
CASTIRTSFISGANVLTF
>TRBD1|TRBV7-9
CASSLPWTGDETQYF
>TRBD1|TRBV29-1
CSVDGTGSDTQYF
>TRBD2|TRBV20-1
CSAASGANEQFF
>-|TRBV11-2
CASSLWGGANTGELFF
>-|TRBV10-3
CAISERTAAKLNYGYTF